This TCR beta chain was observed in a study of OX40 agonist ivuxolimab in advanced cancers. Study-wide background: At 0.01 to 10 mg/kg, ivuxolimab was administered intravenously to patients every 2 weeks.

Assay used: immunoSEQ multiplex PCR; TCRdb lists only in-frame clones, some missing. Of 70,000 to 95,000 clones in the sample, more than 85% were seen once. The CDR3 loop spans 16 amino acids. The junction had 3 bases not matched to a gene; V was cut back by 6 bases and J by 3 bases. The germline V gene encodes CDR1 LNHDA and CDR2 SQIVND (reference sequence). Samples were taken at baseline and on day 1 of cycles 4 and 7. This TCR came from an adult with an advanced solid tumor such as melanoma, head and neck, liver or kidney cancer. The rearrangement uses TRBV19 and TRBJ2-6; 12 nucleotides line up with TRBD1. Here the sequenced sample was CD4+ or CD8+ T cells sorted from blood, taken in a trial of the OX40 agonist ivuxolimab. CDR3 DNA sequence: TGTGCCAGTAGGGGACAGGGGGCGGGTGGGGCCAACGTCCTGACTTTC. Amino acid sequence: CASRGQGAGGANVLTF.